A single sample is the source of the 9 T cell receptor beta chains below, sequenced in a study of technical replicates of blood from a handful of donors. Assay: immunoSEQ multiplex PCR; the TCRdb copy retains only in-frame clones and omits some. This table has about 72,000 clones, nearly 97% appearing once. The sequenced sample consisted of T cells isolated from PBMCs. The source is a human donor in good health.

This sequence joins TRBV29-1 and TRBJ1-1; D perhaps matches TRBD1 (5 bases). The CDR3 is made up of 12 amino acids. The germline CDR1 and CDR2 sequences are SQVTM and ANQGSEA. V was shortened by 6 bases and J by 1 base, with 9 bases between the two germline ends. In DNA, the CDR3 is TGCAGCGTCCTACAGGAGAACACTGAAGCTTTCTTT. Amino acid sequence: CSVLQENTEAFF.

The J gene is TRBJ2-7, the V gene TRBV27, with 8 bases aligning to TRBD1. The trim removed 5 bases at V and 2 bases at J, leaving 14 bases unmatched. The CDR3 runs 17 residues. The V gene's germline CDR1 is MNHEY and CDR2 SMNVEV (reference sequence). As DNA, the CDR3 is TGTGCCAGCAGTCACAGGCTACCGGGACAGGAGACCTACGAGCAGTACTTC. Translated: CASSHRLPGQETYEQYF.

V usage is TRBV28 and J usage is TRBJ1-1, with D perhaps matching TRBD1 (5 bases). Trimming removed 8 bases at V and 4 bases at J, with 11 bases between. Germline-derived CDR1 and CDR2 are MDHEN and SYDVKM. The CDR3 loop spans 12 amino acids. The CDR3 coding sequence is TGTGCCAGCCGTGCAGGGATCACTGAAGCTTTCTTT. Translated: CASRAGITEAFF.

This sequence joins TRBV10-3 and TRBJ1-1; possible D gene TRBD1, 5 bases. The germline V and J ends were trimmed by 4 bases and 0 bases, with 12 bases remaining between them. CDR3 length: 15 residues. Germline lookup yields CDR1 ENHRY and CDR2 SYGVKD. CDR3 residues: CAISAVMDMNTEAFF. The CDR3 DNA sequence: TGTGCCATCAGTGCAGTGATGGACATGAACACTGAAGCTTTCTTT.

This chain uses TRBV28 with TRBJ2-5; D might be TRBD1 (5 bases). The CDR3 loop spans 14 amino acids. V shed 7 bases and J shed 6 bases, with 18 bases lying between them. Germline CDR1 is MDHEN and CDR2 is SYDVKM. This CDR3 is CASIQGPKGKTQYF. In DNA form, the CDR3 reads TGTGCCAGCATCCAGGGCCCGAAGGGGAAGACCCAGTACTTC.

The gene calls are TRBV7-3 and TRBJ2-1; 9 nucleotides match TRBD2. The CDR3 is 15 residues long. V shed 5 bases and J 5 bases; nucleotides not matched to a gene: 7. From germline, CDR1 is SGHTA and CDR2 FQGTGA. CDR3 nucleotide sequence: TGTGCCAGCAGCCTTCTAGCGGGACAGAACAATGAGCAGTTCTTC. Its translation is CASSLLAGQNNEQFF.

The chain links TRBV15 to TRBJ1-5; TRBD1 aligns across 9 bases. V lost 1 base and J lost 0; bases outside the gene matches: 7. The CDR3 has 18 amino acids. Germline lookup yields CDR1 LNHNV and CDR2 YYDKDF (reference sequence). In nucleotides, the CDR3 is TGTGCCACCAGCAGAGGGGGACAGGGCCGAAATAGCAATCAGCCCCAGCATTTT. Translating it yields CATSRGGQGRNSNQPQHF.

In this sample, this clone turned up once. The chain is built from TRBV19 and TRBJ2-5, with 8 bases fitting TRBD2. The germline CDR1 and CDR2 sequences are LNHDA and SQIVND (reference sequence). Losses at the gene ends were 4 bases for V and 7 bases for J; bases not matched to a gene: 5. This CDR3 has 13 residues. CDR3 region: CASSKAGGGTQYF. In DNA, the CDR3 is TGTGCCAGTAGTAAGGCGGGAGGTGGGACCCAGTACTTC. Looking up the rest from reference TRBV19 and TRBJ2-5 gives the full variable domain: DGGITQSPKYLFRKEGQNVTLSCEQNLNHDAMYWYRQDPGQGLRLIYYSQIVNDFQKGDIAEGYSVSREKKESFPLTVTSAQKNPTAFYLCASSKAGGGTQYFGPGTRLLVL.

The CDR3 loop is CASSFGSMSGYTF. CDR3 DNA: TGTGCCAGCAGTTTCGGGTCCATGAGTGGCTACACCTTC. V gene TRBV28 combines with J gene TRBJ1-2; D remains unclear. The V gene lost 3 bases and the J gene lost 7 bases, with 12 bases spanning the gap. The CDR3 runs to 13 residues. From germline, CDR1 is MDHEN and CDR2 SYDVKM.